The sequence of this TCR beta chain was determined in a study of blood T cell repertoires in COVID-19. The CDR3 has 15 amino acids. V trimming: 4 bases; J trimming: 1 base; junction bases outside the gene matches: 4. Germline CDR1 and CDR2: SGHRS and YFSETQ. Only in-frame clones appear in the TCRdb table, and some are missing; sequencing was by immunoSEQ multiplex PCR. This repertoire shows 200,000 to 250,000 clones, about 83% found once; its top ten account for over 9%. Sequenced input: peripheral blood. The V and J genes are TRBV5-1 and TRBJ2-2, with 7 bases fitting TRBD1. This clonotype was obtained from a man older than 75 with acute or convalescent COVID-19. The DNA of the CDR3 is TGCGCCAGCAGCCTGGACAGGCAGAACACCGGGGAGCTGTTTTTT. Its protein is CASSLDRQNTGELFF.